This T cell receptor beta chain was recovered during a study of CD8+ T cells in alopecia areata. Study-level background: Administration of oral tofacitinib to treated patients was at 5 to 10 mg twice daily.

General study results and limits: Persistence during tofacitinib was seen for many expanded lesional clones in scalp and blood. Normal-skin resident alphabeta T cells also appear among scalp sample sequences.

As concerns this clone: Its antigen remains unknown.

Treatment denoted: oral pan-JAK inhibitor, 5-10 mg twice daily. cDNA serving as the sequencing template came from extracted, reverse transcribed RNA. Sequencing used immunoSEQ multiplex PCR; TCRdb keeps in-frame clones, though not all of them. The profile shows 200,000 to 250,000 clones, more than 45% of them singletons. Sequencing was performed on CD4+ T cells sorted from blood, taken at week 4, from a patient treated with tofacitinib. This clonotype originated in a human donor with alopecia areata.

The CDR3 reads CAIGWGSETQYF. In nucleotides, the CDR3 is TGTGCCATCGGATGGGGGTCCGAGACCCAGTACTTC. The rearrangement joins TRBV10-3 to TRBJ2-5, with D possibly called TRBD1 or TRBD2 (5 bases each). CDR3 length equals 12 residues. Germline V CDR1 and CDR2: ENHRY, SYGVKD. V was trimmed by 8 bases and J by 5 bases, leaving 12 bases between them.